Listed below are T cell receptor beta chains from one sample, sequenced in a study of blood T cells in healthy people across ages. In TCRdb, the 5' RACE reads were re-called with MiXCR into one record per CDR3 protein. The sample gives some 550,000 distinct CDR3 sequences, around 48% of which show up once; 20% to 25% is in the top ten. Material for sequencing was blood. Receptors were obtained from a man of 80 years or more in good health. Both conserved end residues are part of each CDR3. The order of the fields is J gene, V gene, clone size, D gene, CDR3 DNA, CDR3 protein. A D gene is named only where the DNA matches it firmly. The size of a clone is reported for some rows only, either as once, few or many, or as a class for expanded clones.

J gene: TRBJ2-7; V gene: TRBV5-1; clone size: -; D gene: -; CDR3 DNA: TGCGCCAGCAGCTTGGCCAGGCACGGCGCCTACGAGCAGTACTTC; CDR3 protein: CASSLARHGAYEQYF
J gene: TRBJ2-7; V gene: TRBV7-9; clone size: -; D gene: -; CDR3 DNA: TGTGCCAGCAGCTCTATGCGTACCGGGATCGGCTCCTACGAGCAGTACTTC; CDR3 protein: CASSSMRTGIGSYEQYF
J gene: TRBJ2-7; V gene: TRBV10-3; clone size: -; D gene: TRBD1; CDR3 DNA: TGTGCCATCAGTAAGGACAGGGGAGGTGAGAGCGAGCAGTACTTC; CDR3 protein: CAISKDRGGESEQYF
J gene: TRBJ2-1; V gene: TRBV3-1; clone size: -; D gene: TRBD1; CDR3 DNA: TGTGCCAGCAGCCAGGTTACAGGGGCCGGGCAGTTCTTC; CDR3 protein: CASSQVTGAGQFF
J gene: TRBJ2-1; V gene: TRBV27; clone size: few; D gene: TRBD2; CDR3 DNA: TGTGCCAGCAGAACGACAGGGACTAGCGGGCGATACAATGAGCAGTTCTTC; CDR3 protein: CASRTTGTSGRYNEQFF
J gene: TRBJ1-5; V gene: TRBV20-1; clone size: few; D gene: TRBD1; CDR3 DNA: TGCAGTGCAAAGACAGGGTTCAAGCCCCAGCATTTT; CDR3 protein: CSAKTGFKPQHF
J gene: TRBJ2-7; V gene: TRBV12-3/TRBV12-4; clone size: few; D gene: -; CDR3 DNA: TGTGCCAGCAGTGGCAGGGTACAGAACTACGAGCAGTACTTC; CDR3 protein: CASSGRVQNYEQYF
J gene: TRBJ2-7; V gene: TRBV10-3; clone size: -; D gene: TRBD1; CDR3 DNA: TGTGCCATCAGTGGACGACAGGGGTTGAGCGAGCAGTACTTC; CDR3 protein: CAISGRQGLSEQYF
J gene: TRBJ2-7; V gene: TRBV4-1; clone size: few; D gene: -; CDR3 DNA: TGCGCCAGCAGCCAAGATCTTCTAGGTGACGGGCAGTACTTC; CDR3 protein: CASSQDLLGDGQYF
J gene: TRBJ2-7; V gene: TRBV7-2; clone size: few; D gene: -; CDR3 DNA: TGTGCCAGCAGCTCATCGGGGATCTACGAGCAGTACTTC; CDR3 protein: CASSSSGIYEQYF
J gene: TRBJ2-3; V gene: TRBV29-1; clone size: -; D gene: -; CDR3 DNA: TGCAGCGTAGCCCACGGGGTGGCGGATACGCGGTATTTT; CDR3 protein: CSVAHGVADTRYF
J gene: TRBJ2-7; V gene: TRBV18; clone size: -; D gene: TRBD2; CDR3 DNA: TGTGCCAGCTCACCAACGGGCCCAAGCGGGGGGTGCGAGCAGTACTTC; CDR3 protein: CASSPTGPSGGCEQYF
J gene: TRBJ2-1; V gene: TRBV7-2; clone size: few; D gene: -; CDR3 DNA: TGTGCCAGCAGCGCTCGGGCGGGCAGCAATGAGCAGTTCTTC; CDR3 protein: CASSARAGSNEQFF
J gene: TRBJ2-5; V gene: TRBV6-2/TRBV6-3; clone size: -; D gene: -; CDR3 DNA: TGTGCCAGCAGTTACGAAGGCGGGCAAGAGACCCAGTACTTC; CDR3 protein: CASSYEGGQETQYF
J gene: TRBJ1-2; V gene: TRBV5-1; clone size: -; D gene: -; CDR3 DNA: TGCGCCAGCAGCTTGGGAGGGAGGCCTAACTATGGCTACACCTTC; CDR3 protein: CASSLGGRPNYGYTF
J gene: TRBJ2-5; V gene: TRBV29-1; clone size: few; D gene: TRBD2; CDR3 DNA: TGCAGCGTTGACCCTAGCGGGATCAAGGAGACCCAGTACTTC; CDR3 protein: CSVDPSGIKETQYF
J gene: TRBJ2-1; V gene: TRBV24-1; clone size: few; D gene: -; CDR3 DNA: TGTGCCACCAGTGATTCCGGGACACCTTACAATGAGCAGTTCTTC; CDR3 protein: CATSDSGTPYNEQFF
J gene: TRBJ2-7; V gene: TRBV7-2; clone size: -; D gene: TRBD2; CDR3 DNA: TGTGCCAGCAGCTTAGGCCCGAGCGGGAGCTCCTACGAGCAGTACTTC; CDR3 protein: CASSLGPSGSSYEQYF
J gene: TRBJ2-7; V gene: TRBV20-1; clone size: few; D gene: -; CDR3 DNA: TGCAGTGCTTCTAGGGCCTACGAGCAGTACTTC; CDR3 protein: CSASRAYEQYF
J gene: TRBJ1-2; V gene: TRBV6-6; clone size: many; D gene: TRBD1; CDR3 DNA: TGTGCCAGCAGTAAATATCTCTCCCCGGGACAGAAGGAGGGCTACACCTTC; CDR3 protein: CASSKYLSPGQKEGYTF
J gene: TRBJ2-6; V gene: TRBV9; clone size: few; D gene: -; CDR3 DNA: TGTGCCAGCAGCGCACAATCTGGGGCCAACGTCCTGACTTTC; CDR3 protein: CASSAQSGANVLTF
J gene: TRBJ1-2; V gene: TRBV5-1; clone size: -; D gene: TRBD1; CDR3 DNA: TGCGCCAGCAGCACCGAGGGACAGCGCACTGGGGGCTACACCTTC; CDR3 protein: CASSTEGQRTGGYTF
J gene: TRBJ1-6; V gene: TRBV7-9; clone size: -; D gene: TRBD1; CDR3 DNA: TGTGCCAGCAGCCGGAGGGACAGGGGAAATTCACCCCTCCACTTT; CDR3 protein: CASSRRDRGNSPLHF
J gene: TRBJ1-4; V gene: TRBV20-1; clone size: once; D gene: -; CDR3 DNA: TGCAGTGGAGGGGTACCGTCAGGAGAAAAACTGTTTTTT; CDR3 protein: CSGGVPSGEKLFF
J gene: TRBJ2-1; V gene: TRBV7-2; clone size: few; D gene: -; CDR3 DNA: TGTGCCAGCAGCTTCAAGACTAGTAGCTATGAGCAGTTCTTC; CDR3 protein: CASSFKTSSYEQFF
J gene: TRBJ2-5; V gene: TRBV20-1; clone size: -; D gene: -; CDR3 DNA: TGCAGTACGATTGTTGGAGAGACCCAGTACTTC; CDR3 protein: CSTIVGETQYF
J gene: TRBJ2-1; V gene: TRBV5-1; clone size: -; D gene: -; CDR3 DNA: TGCGCCAGCAGCCATTTAGAAGGGGGGTACAATGAGCAGTTCTTC; CDR3 protein: CASSHLEGGYNEQFF
J gene: TRBJ2-5; V gene: TRBV6-6; clone size: many; D gene: TRBD2; CDR3 DNA: TGTGCCAGCAGTTACTCCGGGACTAGTAGGGAGACCCAGTACTTC; CDR3 protein: CASSYSGTSRETQYF
J gene: TRBJ2-7; V gene: TRBV6-6; clone size: -; D gene: -; CDR3 DNA: TGTGTCAGCAGTCTACTAGTCTACGAGCAGTACTTC; CDR3 protein: CVSSLLVYEQYF
J gene: TRBJ2-1; V gene: TRBV28; clone size: -; D gene: -; CDR3 DNA: TGTGCCAGCAAGGCTGATTCCTACAATGAGCAGTTCTTC; CDR3 protein: CASKADSYNEQFF
J gene: TRBJ2-1; V gene: TRBV7-9; clone size: many; D gene: TRBD2; CDR3 DNA: TGTGCCAGCAGCCGTACCGGGACTAGTTGGGATGAGCAGTTCTTC; CDR3 protein: CASSRTGTSWDEQFF
J gene: TRBJ2-7; V gene: TRBV2; clone size: -; D gene: TRBD2; CDR3 DNA: TGTGCCGGTACGGGACTAGCGAACTACGAGCAGTACTTC; CDR3 protein: CAGTGLANYEQYF
J gene: TRBJ2-7; V gene: TRBV15; clone size: -; D gene: -; CDR3 DNA: TGTGCCACCAGCACCGGGACTCCTTTTACCTACGAGCAGTACTTC; CDR3 protein: CATSTGTPFTYEQYF
J gene: TRBJ1-3; V gene: TRBV12-3/TRBV12-4; clone size: -; D gene: TRBD1; CDR3 DNA: TGTGCCAGCAGTTTAGGACAGGGGTTGGGAAACACCATATATTTT; CDR3 protein: CASSLGQGLGNTIYF
J gene: TRBJ2-5; V gene: TRBV19; clone size: -; D gene: -; CDR3 DNA: TGTGCCAGTAGTACTAGGGGACTGCAAGAGACCCAGTACTTC; CDR3 protein: CASSTRGLQETQYF
J gene: TRBJ1-2; V gene: TRBV7-9; clone size: -; D gene: -; CDR3 DNA: TGTGCCAGCAGCTTATTTGCGTCAGGGTCATCCTATGGCTACACCTTC; CDR3 protein: CASSLFASGSSYGYTF
J gene: TRBJ2-3; V gene: TRBV7-8; clone size: -; D gene: -; CDR3 DNA: TGTGCCAGCAGCTTACGTATCACAGGGTGGACAGATACGCAGTATTTT; CDR3 protein: CASSLRITGWTDTQYF
J gene: TRBJ2-7; V gene: TRBV5-5; clone size: -; D gene: -; CDR3 DNA: TGTGCCAGCACCCTAGGTTGGGGAAGATACGAGCAGTACTTC; CDR3 protein: CASTLGWGRYEQYF
J gene: TRBJ2-1; V gene: TRBV29-1; clone size: -; D gene: -; CDR3 DNA: TGCAGCGTTGTTGTTTCCTACAATGAGCAGTTCTTC; CDR3 protein: CSVVVSYNEQFF
J gene: TRBJ1-2; V gene: TRBV20-1; clone size: -; D gene: -; CDR3 DNA: TGCAGTGCTAAAGTGACGAACTATGGCTACACCTTC; CDR3 protein: CSAKVTNYGYTF